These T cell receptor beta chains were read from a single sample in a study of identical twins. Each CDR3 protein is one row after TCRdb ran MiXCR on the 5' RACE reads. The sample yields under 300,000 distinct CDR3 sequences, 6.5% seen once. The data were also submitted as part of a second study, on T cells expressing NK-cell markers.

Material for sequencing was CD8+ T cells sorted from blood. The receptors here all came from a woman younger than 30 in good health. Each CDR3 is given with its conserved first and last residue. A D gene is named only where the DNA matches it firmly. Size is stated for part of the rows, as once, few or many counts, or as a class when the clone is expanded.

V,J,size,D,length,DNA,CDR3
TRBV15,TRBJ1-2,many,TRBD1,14,TGTGCCACCAGGGGGACAGGGAACAACTATGGCTACACCTTC,CATRGTGNNYGYTF
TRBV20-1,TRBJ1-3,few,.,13,TGCAGTGCTGATGACAGCTCTGGAAACACCATATATTTT,CSADDSSGNTIYF
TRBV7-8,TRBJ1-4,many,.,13,TGTGCCAGCAGCTTAGCGCTTAATGAAAAACTGTTTTTT,CASSLALNEKLFF
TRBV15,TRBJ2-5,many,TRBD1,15,TGTGCCACCAGCAGGAACAGGGGGCTGGAGGAGACCCAGTACTTC,CATSRNRGLEETQYF
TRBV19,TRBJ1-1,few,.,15,TGTGCCAGTAGTGGAGTCTGGAGGGAGGACACTGAAGCTTTCTTT,CASSGVWREDTEAFF
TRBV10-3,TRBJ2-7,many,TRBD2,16,TGTGCCATCAGTGAGCCGGGGACTAGCGGGAACTACGAGCAGTACTTC,CAISEPGTSGNYEQYF
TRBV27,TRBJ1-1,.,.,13,TGTGCCAGCAGAACAATAAAGAACACTGAAGCTTTCTTT,CASRTIKNTEAFF
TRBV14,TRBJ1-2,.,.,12,TGTGCCAGCAGCCAACAGGGCTATGGCTACACCTTC,CASSQQGYGYTF
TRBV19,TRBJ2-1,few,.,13,TGTGCCAGTAGTATAGAGGGGGACCATGAGCAGTTCTTC,CASSIEGDHEQFF
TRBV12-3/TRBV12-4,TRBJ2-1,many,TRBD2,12,TGTGCCAGCAATAGCGGGGGCTATGAGCAGTTCTTC,CASNSGGYEQFF
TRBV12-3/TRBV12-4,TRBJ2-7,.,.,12,TGTGCCAGCAGTTTTAACTTCCACGAGCAGTACTTC,CASSFNFHEQYF
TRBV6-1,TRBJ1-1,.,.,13,TGTGCCAGCATTCCCGACCGGGACCATGAAGCTTTCTTT,CASIPDRDHEAFF
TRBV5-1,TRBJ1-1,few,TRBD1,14,TGCGCCAGCAGCTGGACAGGGACCGGACCTGAAGCTTTCTTT,CASSWTGTGPEAFF
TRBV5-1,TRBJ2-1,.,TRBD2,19,TGCGCCAGCAGCGGCCCGGGACTAGCCCACCCACCCGCGTACAATGAGCAGTTCTTC,CASSGPGLAHPPAYNEQFF
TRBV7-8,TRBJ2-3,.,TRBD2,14,TGTGCCAGCAAAGAGCTGCGGGGGAAAGATACGCAGTATTTT,CASKELRGKDTQYF
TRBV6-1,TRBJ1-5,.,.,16,TGTGCCAGCAGTGAAGAGAGTGGCAGGGTGGGTCAGCCCCAGCATTTT,CASSEESGRVGQPQHF
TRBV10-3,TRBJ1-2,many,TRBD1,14,TGTGCCATCAGCACCGGACAGGGCCACTATGGCTACACCTTC,CAISTGQGHYGYTF
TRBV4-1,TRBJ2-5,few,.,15,TGCGCCAGCAGCCAAGCCGGACTTTACTTGGATACCCAGTACTTC,CASSQAGLYLDTQYF
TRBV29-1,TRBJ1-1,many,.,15,TGCAGCGTTGAGACCCTACCGGGGGCGAACACTGAAGCTTTCTTT,CSVETLPGANTEAFF
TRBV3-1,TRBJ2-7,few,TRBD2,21,TGTGCCAGCAGCCAACTAGACCCGGAAATAGGACTAGCGGGAAGCTCCTACGAGCAGTACTTC,CASSQLDPEIGLAGSSYEQYF
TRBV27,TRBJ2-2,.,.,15,TGTGCCAGCAGTTTAGTGACTTCGAACACCGGGGAGCTGTTTTTT,CASSLVTSNTGELFF
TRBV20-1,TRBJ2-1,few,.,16,TGCAGTGCTAGTCCAGGGATATCGAGCTCCTACAATGAGCAGTTCTTC,CSASPGISSSYNEQFF